This T cell receptor (beta chain) was sequenced during a study of blood T cells in healthy people across ages. Findings and caveats of the study: Per million T cells, TCR beta diversity dropped about linearly as age rose. A greater number of naive CD4+ cells and higher diversity distinguished long-lived donors from aged donors.

Deletions cut 4 bases from V and 11 bases from J, with 26 bases between. The germline CDR1 and CDR2 sequences are MGHDK and SYGVNS. The CDR3 spans 16 residues. Only a few counts were recorded for this clonotype. Its antigen is not identified. Then a second PCR, running roughly 7 to 11 cycles, was carried out with a sample-barcoded 5' primer and a J-beta primer mix. TCRdb processed the 5' RACE reads anew with MiXCR; each CDR3 protein has one entry. This sample has 380,000 or so distinct CDR3 sequences, with 45% to 65% found just once. The clonotype was recovered from a man aged 60 to 75 in good health. The sample comprised blood. V is TRBV25-1 and J is TRBJ2-5; possibly TRBD2 for D (5 bases). The CDR3 loop reads CASSAPPPGVSNEQYF. The CDR3 DNA follows: TGTGCCAGCAGTGCACCACCACCCGGGGTCTCGAATGAGCAGTACTTC.